The text below deals with one T cell receptor (beta chain). The length of the CDR3 is 14 residues. The germline gives CDR1 MNHEY, CDR2 SVGAGI. With 7 bases clipped from V and 1 base from J, the junction kept 5 bases outside the gene matches. This entry belongs to a study of blood T cell repertoires in COVID-19. Using immunoSEQ multiplex PCR, the repertoire was profiled, and TCRdb retains in-frame clones only, with some absent. The sample shows more than 300,000 clones, 90% to 95% of them seen only once. The J gene is TRBJ2-3, the V gene TRBV6-5; 7 nucleotides match TRBD1. The source is a woman aged 25-40 years who had been exposed to COVID-19. The material sequenced was PBMCs or T cells enriched from blood (not recorded which). CDR3: CASMSGGGTDTQYF. The CDR3 coding sequence is TGTGCCAGCATGTCAGGGGGAGGCACAGATACGCAGTATTTT.